This TCR beta chain emerged from a study of CD8 T cells in Susac syndrome. Random-hexamer reverse transcription was applied to roughly 0.45 to 1 ug RNA. With immunoSEQ multiplex PCR, TCR beta CDR3 was amplified across 54 Vbeta and 13 Jbeta. Using its own MiXCR run on the immunoSEQ multiplex PCR reads, TCRdb lists one record per CDR3 protein. The profile shows 69,000 or so distinct CDR3 sequences, about 94% of them singletons. Between the trimmed V and J ends, which lost 3 bases and 0 bases, there was a span of 15 bases. The CDR3 is made up of 16 amino acids. Germline-derived CDR1 and CDR2 are DFQATT and SNEGSKA (reference sequence). CD8+ and CD4+ T cells from blood underwent TCR beta sequencing, which was carried out in a high-throughput format. Negative isolation was used for CD8+ and CD4+ T cells and FACS enrichment for TEMRA cells.

The TCR sequence derives from a human donor with multiple sclerosis. The sequenced material came from CD8+ T cells from PBMCs. V is TRBV20-1 and J is TRBJ2-4; possibly TRBD2 for D (5 bases). The CDR3 nucleotides are TGCAGTGCTAGTAGCCCAGAGGGTTTAGCCAAAAACATTCAGTACTTC. Protein sequence: CSASSPEGLAKNIQYF.